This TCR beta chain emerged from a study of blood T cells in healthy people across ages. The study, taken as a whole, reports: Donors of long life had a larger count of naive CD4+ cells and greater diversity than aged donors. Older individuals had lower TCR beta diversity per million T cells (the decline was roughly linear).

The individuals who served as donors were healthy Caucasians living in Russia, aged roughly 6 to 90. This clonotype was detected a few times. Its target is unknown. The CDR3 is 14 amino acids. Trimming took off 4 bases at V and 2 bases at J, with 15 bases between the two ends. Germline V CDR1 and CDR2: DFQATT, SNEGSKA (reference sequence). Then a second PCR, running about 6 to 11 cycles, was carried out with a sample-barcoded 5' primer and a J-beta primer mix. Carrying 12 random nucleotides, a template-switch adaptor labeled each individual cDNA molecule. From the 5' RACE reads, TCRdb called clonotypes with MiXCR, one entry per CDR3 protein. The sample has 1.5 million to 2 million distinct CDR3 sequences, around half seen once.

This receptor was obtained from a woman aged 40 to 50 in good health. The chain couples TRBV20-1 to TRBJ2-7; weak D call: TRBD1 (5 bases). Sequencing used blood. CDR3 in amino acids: CSATSTDKAYEQYF. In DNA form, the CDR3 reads TGCAGTGCTACTTCGACAGATAAAGCCTACGAGCAGTACTTC.